This TCR beta chain was captured in a study of chemoradiotherapy in HPV16-positive cancers (dated by TCRdb to between 2021 and 2022). Context from the whole study: Candidate HPV-specific T-cell clones and common TCR motifs were defined by functional T-cell assays performed on cells from a couple of HPV16-positive patients. The study set out to ask whether T-cell immunity against the HPV oncoproteins E6 and E7 changes over the course of chemoradiotherapy and whether that immunity affects survival. TCR repertoires from 86 patients with HPV-related cancers were then used to track the candidate HPV-specific TCRs and motifs.

To note about this clone: This receptor's antigen is unknown. No much larger clone exists at a distance of one base, and base qualities are not known.

Libraries were made using the immunoSEQ multiplex PCR assay. TCRdb obtained this table from immuneACCESS and retained in-frame rearrangements with V and J assigned. These tables miss some clones; where compared with another copy, unresolved V genes account for less than half of the shortfall, and the remainder is unexplained. A total of approximately 35,000 clones appear in this sample, about 80% of them only once. About 3.8% of the sample belongs to the ten largest clones. CDR1 and CDR2 are drawn from the germline V gene: KGHSH, LQKENI. The V end loses 3 bases and the J end loses 7 bases, and a stretch of 12 bases separates them. There are 14 amino acids in the CDR3, from cysteine to phenylalanine inclusive. Left in the record is the CDR3 DNA by itself, 42 bases read in frame from the first base. What the study reported, not specific to this receptor: Expansion of candidate HPV-specific clones and E7-related TCR motifs was observed in the tumor microenvironment during treatment, whereas no such expansion was observed for non-HPV-specific T cells. The functional definition of HPV-specific T cells came from only a couple of HPV16-positive patients, and the survival association was reported for HPV16-positive patients. In HPV16-positive patients, expansion of HPV-responsive T cells during chemoradiotherapy was associated with improved recurrence-free survival.

Repertoires were sampled repeatedly over the course of chemoradiotherapy, so clonal expansion could be followed in the tumor microenvironment. The starting material was blood, obtained from a patient who underwent chemoradiotherapy. The origin of this receptor is a human donor with HPV-associated anogenital cancer. In this chain, TRBV18 is recombined with TRBJ2-2, with the identity of the D gene unclear. The DNA sequence is TGTGCCAGCTCACCCTCTAGGAAGGACGGGGAGCTGTTTTTT. It specifies CASSPSRKDGELFF.